This TCR beta chain stems from a study of OX40 agonist ivuxolimab in advanced cancers. The length of the CDR3 is 12 residues. CDR1 and CDR2 (germline): SGDLS, YYNGEE. The study's findings and limits: Expanded clones were, on average, more numerous in CD8+ T cells than in CD4+.

The assay was immunoSEQ multiplex PCR, and TCRdb's table has in-frame clones only and misses some. The table shows roughly 38,000 clones, with more than 75% occurring only once. Concerning this clone: Its antigen remains unknown. Compared with germline, one end of the junction differs, possibly owing to a read error. Other DNA sequences in this specimen translate into the identical CDR3.

The sequence was collected from an adult with an advanced solid tumor such as melanoma, head and neck, liver or kidney cancer. The source material was CD4+ or CD8+ T cells sorted from blood, sampled in a trial of the OX40 agonist ivuxolimab. The chain is built from TRBV9 and TRBJ1-2, with TRBD1 matching 7 bases. The CDR3 region is CASSGDSYGYTF. DNA for the CDR3: TGTGCCAGCAGCGGGGACAGCTATGGCTATACCTTC.